These 6 T cell receptor beta chains were all obtained from the same sample, sequenced in a study of T cell repertoires in cytomegalovirus infection. TCRdb analysed the reads with MiXCR anew, one entry per CDR3 protein. The profile shows 180,000 or so distinct CDR3 sequences, about 18% of them singletons. The sample consisted of CD8+ T cells from PBMCs. These receptors originate from a human donor in good health (CMV status not recorded). Some clones in this sample may be carry-over from other donors' samples.

This clonotype has more than one count but fewer than ten. The chain is built from TRBV9 and TRBJ1-5, with a tentative D call TRBD1 (6 bases). Germline loops: CDR1 SGDLS, CDR2 YYNGEE. The CDR3 spans 15 residues. With 3 bases removed from V and 6 bases from J, the gap between germline ends came to 16 bases. CDR3: CASSAGAGAGQPQHF. In nucleotides, the CDR3 is TGTGCCAGCAGCGCCGGGGCAGGGGCCGGTCAGCCCCAGCATTTT.

A few counts support this clonotype. The CDR3 bases are TGTGCCAGCAGCTTAGGGCAGTGGTACGAGCAGTACTTC. Protein product: CASSLGQWYEQYF. The rearrangement links TRBV11-2 to TRBJ2-7; D is ambiguous. CDR1 and CDR2 (germline): SGHAT, FQNNGV. V gave up 1 base and J gave up 4 bases, with 8 bases separating them. The CDR3 consists of 13 residues.

This clonotype occurred once. This CDR3 reads CASSQDGGGRETQYF. CDR3 coding DNA: TGCGCCAGCAGCCAAGATGGCGGGGGGCGGGAGACCCAGTACTTC. The rearrangement uses TRBV4-3 and TRBJ2-5; 8 nucleotides align to TRBD2. Germline V lookup: CDR1 LGHNA, CDR2 YSLEER. There are 15 residues in the CDR3. Trimming took 0 bases from V and 5 from J; bases not matched to a gene: 5.

The CDR3 DNA reads TGTGCCAGTAGCTCACCTGTCCAGGTTTTGGTTGATGGCTACACCTTC. Protein product: CASSSPVQVLVDGYTF. This chain uses TRBV19 with TRBJ1-2; D not resolved. Deletions cut 6 bases from V and 6 bases from J, with 23 bases between. The CDR3 runs 16 residues. Germline V gene lookup returns CDR1 LNHDA and CDR2 SQIVND (reference sequence).

J is TRBJ1-2 and V is TRBV20-1, with D possibly matching TRBD1 (6 bases). This CDR3 has 14 residues. The germline CDR1 and CDR2 sequences are DFQATT and SNEGSKA (reference sequence). The V and J ends lost 0 bases and 4 bases respectively, with 12 bases between them. The CDR3 region has the DNA TGCAGTGCTAGAGATGTGGGGGCTGGCTATGGCTACACCTTC. Translated, it gives CSARDVGAGYGYTF.

This clonotype was counted many times. This chain connects TRBV7-2 to TRBJ2-7; D may be TRBD1 or TRBD2 (5 bases each). This CDR3 region has 14 residues. The germline V gene encodes CDR1 SGHTA and CDR2 FQGNSA. V was cut by 5 bases and J by 3 bases, with 14 bases left in between. CDR3 nucleotides: TGTGCCAGCAGCCCAACTGAGGGGCACTACGAGCAGTACTTC. Protein: CASSPTEGHYEQYF.